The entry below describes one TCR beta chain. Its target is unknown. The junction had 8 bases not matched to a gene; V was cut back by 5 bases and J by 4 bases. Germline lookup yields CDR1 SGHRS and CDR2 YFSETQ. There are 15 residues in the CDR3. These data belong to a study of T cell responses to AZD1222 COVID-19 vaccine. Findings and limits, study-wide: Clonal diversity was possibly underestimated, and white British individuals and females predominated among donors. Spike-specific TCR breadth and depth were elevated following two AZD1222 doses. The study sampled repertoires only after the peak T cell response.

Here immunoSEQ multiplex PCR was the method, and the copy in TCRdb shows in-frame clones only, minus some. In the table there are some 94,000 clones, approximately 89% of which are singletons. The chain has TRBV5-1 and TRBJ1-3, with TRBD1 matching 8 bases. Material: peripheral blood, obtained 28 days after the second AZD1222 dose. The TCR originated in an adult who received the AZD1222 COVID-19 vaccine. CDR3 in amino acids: CASRRETGVGNTIYF. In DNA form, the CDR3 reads TGCGCCAGCAGGCGGGAGACAGGGGTCGGAAACACCATATATTTT.